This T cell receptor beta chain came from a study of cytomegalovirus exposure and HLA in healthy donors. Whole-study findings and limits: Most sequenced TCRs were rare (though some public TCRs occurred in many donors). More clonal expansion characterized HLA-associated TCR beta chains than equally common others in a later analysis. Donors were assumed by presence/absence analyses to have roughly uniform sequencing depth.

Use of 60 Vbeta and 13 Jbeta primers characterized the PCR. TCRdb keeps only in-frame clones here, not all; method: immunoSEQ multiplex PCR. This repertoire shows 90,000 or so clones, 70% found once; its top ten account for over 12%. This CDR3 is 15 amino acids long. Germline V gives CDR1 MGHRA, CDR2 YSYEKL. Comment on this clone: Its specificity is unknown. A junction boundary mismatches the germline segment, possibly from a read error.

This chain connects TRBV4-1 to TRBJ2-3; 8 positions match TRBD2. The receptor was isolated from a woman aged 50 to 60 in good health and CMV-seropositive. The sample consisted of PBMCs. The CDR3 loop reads CASSQGREATDTQYF. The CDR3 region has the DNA TGTGCCAGCAGCCAAGGGCGGGAGGCCACAGATACGCAGTATTTT.